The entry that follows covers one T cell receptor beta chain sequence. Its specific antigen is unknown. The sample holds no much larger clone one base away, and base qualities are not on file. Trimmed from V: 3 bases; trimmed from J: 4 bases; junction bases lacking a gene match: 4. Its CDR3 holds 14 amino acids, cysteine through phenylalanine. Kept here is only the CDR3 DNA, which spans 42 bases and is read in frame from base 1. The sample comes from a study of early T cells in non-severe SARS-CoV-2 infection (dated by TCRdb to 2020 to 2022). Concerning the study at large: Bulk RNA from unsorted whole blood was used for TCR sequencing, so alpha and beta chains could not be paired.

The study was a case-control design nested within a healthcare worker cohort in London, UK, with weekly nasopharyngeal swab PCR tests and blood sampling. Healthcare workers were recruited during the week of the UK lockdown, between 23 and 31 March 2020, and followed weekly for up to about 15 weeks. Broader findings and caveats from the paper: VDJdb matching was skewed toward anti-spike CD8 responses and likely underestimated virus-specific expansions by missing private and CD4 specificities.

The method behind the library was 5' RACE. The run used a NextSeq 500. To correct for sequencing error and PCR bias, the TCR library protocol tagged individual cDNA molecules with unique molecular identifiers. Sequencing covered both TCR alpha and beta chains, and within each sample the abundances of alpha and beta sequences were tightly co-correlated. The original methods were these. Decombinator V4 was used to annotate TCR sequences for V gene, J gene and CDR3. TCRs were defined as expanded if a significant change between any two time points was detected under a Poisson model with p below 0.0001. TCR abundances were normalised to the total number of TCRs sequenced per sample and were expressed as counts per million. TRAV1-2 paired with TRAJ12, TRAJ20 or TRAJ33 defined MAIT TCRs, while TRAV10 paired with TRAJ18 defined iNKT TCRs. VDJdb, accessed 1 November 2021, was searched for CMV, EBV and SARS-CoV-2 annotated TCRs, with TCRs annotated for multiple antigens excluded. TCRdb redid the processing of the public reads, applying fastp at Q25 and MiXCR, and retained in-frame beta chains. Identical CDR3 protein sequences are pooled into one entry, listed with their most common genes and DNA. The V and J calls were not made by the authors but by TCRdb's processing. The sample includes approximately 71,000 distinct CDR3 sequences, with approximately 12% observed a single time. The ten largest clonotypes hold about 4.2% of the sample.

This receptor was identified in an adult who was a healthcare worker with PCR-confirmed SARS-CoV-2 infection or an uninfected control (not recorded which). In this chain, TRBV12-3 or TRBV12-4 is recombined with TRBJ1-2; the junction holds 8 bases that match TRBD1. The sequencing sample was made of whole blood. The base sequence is TGTGCCAGCAGTTTGGGGGGGACAGGCTATGGCTACACCTTC. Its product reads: CASSLGGTGYGYTF.